One sample yielded the 2 T cell receptor beta chains listed below, sequenced in a study of beta chain features in type 1 diabetes. Expressed TCRB transcripts were sequenced because the entire RNA isolate underwent reverse transcription. This table comes from immunoSEQ multiplex PCR, and its TCRdb copy is limited to in-frame clones, with some not included. The table has some 410,000 clones, 14% seen once. Sequences were obtained from naive CD4+ T cells from blood. All receptors derive from a man aged 30 to 39 in good health.

V is TRBV5-1 and J is TRBJ2-2; possible D gene TRBD1, 6 bases. This CDR3 region has 16 residues. V dropped 1 base and J dropped 1 base, with 11 bases sitting between them. Germline CDR1 reads SGHRS; CDR2 reads YFSETQ. The CDR3 sequence: CASSLLEQGNTGELFF. The DNA of the CDR3 is TGCGCCAGCAGCTTGCTTGAACAGGGGAACACCGGGGAGCTGTTTTTT. The variable domain in full, completed from reference TRBV5-1 and TRBJ2-2, reads KAGVTQTPRYLIKTRGQQVTLSCSPISGHRSVSWYQQTPGQGLQFLFEYFSETQRNKGNFPGRFSGRQFSNSRSEMNVSTLELGDSALYLCASSLLEQGNTGELFFGEGSRLTVL.

This clone was counted between two and nine times. The chain joins TRBV6-6 to TRBJ2-5; D might be TRBD1 (6 bases). The V end lost 5 bases, the J end lost 2 bases, and 12 bases lay between the germline ends. The CDR3 totals 14 residues. Germline CDR1 MNHNY, CDR2 SVGAGI (reference sequence). CDR3 DNA: TGTGCCAGCAGTCTCGGACAGTTACAAGAGACCCAGTACTTC. Its protein product is CASSLGQLQETQYF.